This T cell receptor beta chain was identified in a study of cytotoxic CD8 clonotypes in ibrutinib-treated CLL. The table came from immunoSEQ multiplex PCR; TCRdb's copy has only in-frame clones and leaves some out. Counted here are 270,000 or so clones, around 69% occurring once; the ten biggest clones make up approximately 5.6%. Concerning this clone itself: The same CDR3 can be traced to other DNA sequences in this sample.

The receptor was isolated from a human donor with chronic lymphocytic leukemia. The sequencing used PBMCs, collected at disease progression, from a patient treated with ibrutinib.

CDR3 sequence (DNA): TGCAGTGCTAGACCCAGGTACGAGCAGTACTTC. It codes for CSARPRYEQYF. The V and J genes are TRBV20-1 and TRBJ2-7, with unresolved D. The germline gives CDR1 DFQATT, CDR2 SNEGSKA (reference sequence). V gave up 2 bases and J gave up 4 bases, with 6 bases separating them. The CDR3 has 11 amino acids.